These 18 T cell receptor beta chains share one sample of origin, sequenced in a study of blood T cell repertoires in COVID-19. Data came from immunoSEQ multiplex PCR; TCRdb stores just in-frame clones and leaves some out. The sample consists of roughly 67,000 clones, more than 60% of them appearing once. Sequenced sample: peripheral blood. The receptors were sampled from a human donor in a cohort sampled during active COVID-19.

The J gene is TRBJ2-1, the V gene TRBV4-1; TRBD2 aligns across 11 bases. There are 17 residues in the CDR3. With V trimmed by 3 bases and J by 3 bases, 7 bases remained unmatched. Germline V lookup: CDR1 MGHRA, CDR2 YSYEKL. The CDR3 protein is CASSQLPTSGSYNEQFF. For the CDR3, the DNA is TGCGCCAGCAGCCAGCTACCCACTAGCGGGAGCTACAATGAGCAGTTCTTC.

The chain joins TRBV5-1 to TRBJ2-7; TRBD1 is a possible D gene (6 bases). The CDR3 is 18 residues long. The V end was cut by 4 bases, the J end by 2 bases, with 25 bases between. The germline V gene encodes CDR1 SGHRS and CDR2 YFSETQ. The DNA for the CDR3 is TGCGCCAGCAGCCCGATGGGGGCTAGTCGGCAAAAGGCCTACGAGCAGTACTTC. Amino acid sequence: CASSPMGASRQKAYEQYF.

This clone occurred a few times. The chain recombines TRBV4-1 with TRBJ2-6; the match to TRBD1 covers 8 bases. In germline, CDR1 is MGHRA, CDR2 YSYEKL. With 4 bases clipped from V and 2 bases from J, the junction kept 7 bases outside the gene matches. The CDR3 is made up of 17 amino acids. The CDR3 DNA reads TGCGCCAGCAGCCCTGGACAGGGCAGAACTGGGGCCAACGTCCTGACTTTC. Its protein is CASSPGQGRTGANVLTF.

V is TRBV2 and J is TRBJ2-7; D might be TRBD1 (6 bases). V was trimmed by 4 bases and J by 6 bases, leaving 16 bases between them. The CDR3 has 14 amino acids. Per germline, CDR1 SNHLY and CDR2 FYNNEI. The CDR3 is CASSGSGVLREQYF. CDR3 in DNA: TGTGCCAGCAGTGGATCAGGGGTCCTTCGCGAGCAGTACTTC.

The chain combines TRBV2 with TRBJ2-4; 10 bases match TRBD2. Germline CDR1 is SNHLY and CDR2 is FYNNEI. CDR3 length: 14 amino acids. The J segment lost 7 bases and the V segment lost 6 bases, leaving 6 bases of the junction unmatched. The CDR3 nucleotides read TGTGCCAGCAGCGGACTAGCGGCCGGGAACATTCAGTACTTC. Its protein product is CASSGLAAGNIQYF.

The chain combines TRBV28 with TRBJ1-5; 9 bases fit TRBD1. J was trimmed by 5 bases and V by 10 bases; bases with no gene match: 12. In germline, CDR1 is MDHEN, CDR2 SYDVKM. The CDR3 runs to 15 residues. Here the CDR3 reads CATISMDRGDQPQHF. The CDR3 DNA follows: TGTGCCACCATTTCTATGGACAGGGGAGATCAGCCCCAGCATTTT.

This clone appeared once. This rearrangement joins TRBV19 to TRBJ2-1; 12 bases map to TRBD1. The CDR3 has 15 amino acids. Germline trimming cut 4 bases from V and 7 bases from J; bases unmatched to any gene: 5. Germline-derived CDR1 and CDR2 are LNHDA and SQIVND (reference sequence). DNA for the CDR3: TGTGCCAGTAGTAGACCGGGACAGGGGGCGAATGAGCAGTTCTTC. Translation gives CASSRPGQGANEQFF. The full variable domain, its missing parts supplied by reference TRBV19 and TRBJ2-1, is DGGITQSPKYLFRKEGQNVTLSCEQNLNHDAMYWYRQDPGQGLRLIYYSQIVNDFQKGDIAEGYSVSREKKESFPLTVTSAQKNPTAFYLCASSRPGQGANEQFFGPGTRLTVL.

The chain joins TRBV11-2 to TRBJ2-5; D possibly corresponds to TRBD2 (7 bases). Germline V gene data show CDR1 as SGHAT and CDR2 as FQNNGV. The CDR3 sequence is 17 residues long. V lost 1 base to trimming and J lost 0 bases, with 15 bases between them. CDR3 protein: CASSLGAAGAYQETQYF. In DNA, the CDR3 is TGTGCCAGCAGCTTAGGTGCCGCGGGGGCCTACCAAGAGACCCAGTACTTC. The full variable domain, its missing parts supplied by reference TRBV11-2 and TRBJ2-5, is EAGVAQSPRYKIIEKRQSVAFWCNPISGHATLYWYQQILGQGPKLLIQFQNNGVVDDSQLPKDRFSAERLKGVDSTLKIQPAKLEDSAVYLCASSLGAAGAYQETQYFGPGTRLLVL.

This CDR3 reads CASSPTPGISSYGYTF. DNA for the CDR3: TGTGCCAGCAGCCCAACCCCGGGAATCAGCTCCTATGGCTACACCTTC. The chain uses TRBV3-1 (or the pseudogene TRBV3-2) and TRBJ1-2; D is uncertain. Germline CDR1 and CDR2: LGHDT and YNNKEL (reference sequence). The CDR3 covers 16 residues. Trimming stripped 4 bases from V and 4 bases from J, with 19 bases between.

This clone was seen only once. The chain couples TRBV29-1 to TRBJ2-7, with D perhaps TRBD1 (5 bases). Germline lookup yields CDR1 SQVTM and CDR2 ANQGSEA. CDR3 length: 13 amino acids. V was pared by 1 base and J by 2 bases, with 9 bases between. The CDR3 spells CSVEVQGTYEQYF. The CDR3 DNA sequence: TGCAGCGTTGAAGTGCAGGGTACCTACGAGCAGTACTTC.

This sequence joins TRBV27 and TRBJ2-2; 7 nucleotides match TRBD2. The CDR3 extends over 14 amino acids. Germline lookup yields CDR1 MNHEY and CDR2 SMNVEV (reference sequence). The junction had 5 bases not matched to a gene; V was cut back by 6 bases and J by 4 bases. The CDR3 protein is CASRRGEITGELFF. CDR3 coding DNA: TGTGCCAGCAGACGGGGGGAAATCACCGGGGAGCTGTTTTTT.

The rearrangement links TRBV3-1 (or the pseudogene TRBV3-2) to TRBJ1-2, with D tentatively TRBD1 (6 bases). Trimming left V 4 bases short and J 6 bases short, with 15 bases between. Germline V gives CDR1 LGHDT, CDR2 YNNKEL (reference sequence). This CDR3 is 14 amino acids long. CDR3 sequence reads: CASSRGGGEDGYTF. CDR3 nucleotide sequence: TGTGCCAGCAGCCGCGGGGGCGGGGAGGATGGCTACACCTTC.

The chain couples TRBV20-1 to TRBJ1-1; TRBD1 matches 9 bases. This CDR3 is 11 amino acids long. The junction had 5 bases not matched to a gene; V was cut back by 5 bases and J by 10 bases. CDR1 and CDR2 (germline): DFQATT, SNEGSKA (reference sequence). This CDR3 is CSAGTGYTAFF. CDR3 sequence (DNA): TGCAGTGCTGGGACAGGGTATACAGCTTTCTTT.

The chain employs TRBV3-1 (or the pseudogene TRBV3-2) and TRBJ2-3; 8 nucleotides line up with TRBD2. The CDR3 extends over 18 amino acids. Per the germline V gene, CDR1 is LGHDT and CDR2 is YNNKEL (reference sequence). The ends lost 4 bases at V and 1 base at J; junction bases unmatched: 13. The CDR3 DNA reads as TGTGCCAGCAGCCGCGGCGGATTGGCGGGGGGACGCACAGATACGCAGTATTTT. This translates into CASSRGGLAGGRTDTQYF.

The genes are TRBV9 and TRBJ1-3; tentatively, D is TRBD1 (5 bases). Germline values: CDR1 SGDLS, CDR2 YYNGEE. This CDR3 region has 16 residues. V was shortened by 2 bases and J by 8 bases, with 20 bases between the two germline ends. The CDR3 DNA reads TGTGCCAGCAGCGTCGCTGGGGGAGGGACGGTAGACACCATATATTTT. Its protein is CASSVAGGGTVDTIYF.

Only one count was recorded for this clone. J is TRBJ2-7 and V is TRBV15, with D perhaps TRBD1 (6 bases). Trimming stripped 9 bases from V and 6 bases from J, with 21 bases between. Germline CDR1 reads LNHNV; CDR2 reads YYDKDF (reference sequence). This CDR3 spans 14 amino acids. CDR3 nucleotides: TGTGCCACTGGACGGGCCACAGGGAGTGGCGAGCAGTACTTC. This gives the protein CATGRATGSGEQYF.

This clone was detected only a few times. This chain connects TRBV6-1 to TRBJ1-4; 7 nucleotides line up with TRBD1. The CDR3 length is 15 residues. In germline, CDR1 is MNHNS, CDR2 SASEGT. V gave up 3 bases and J gave up 8 bases; unmatched junction bases: 9. In DNA form, the CDR3 reads TGTGCCAGCAGTGATGCATACACAGGGGAAGAAAAACTGTTTTTT. It specifies CASSDAYTGEEKLFF.

A few counts support this clone. The gene calls are TRBV4-1 and TRBJ2-4; tentatively, D is TRBD2 (5 bases). Per germline, CDR1 MGHRA and CDR2 YSYEKL. This CDR3 has 17 residues. Trimming removed 4 bases at V and 0 bases at J, with 16 bases between. CDR3 region: CASSPGARDLAKNIQYF. Here the CDR3 DNA reads TGCGCCAGCAGCCCCGGTGCGAGGGATCTAGCCAAAAACATTCAGTACTTC.